This is a list of T cell receptor beta chains from one sample in a study of CD8+CD57+ T cells in acquired aplastic anemia. TCRdb re-called the reads through MiXCR, storing one row per CDR3 protein. The sample yields 200,000 or so distinct CDR3 sequences, 60% to 80% seen once. Specimen: sorted CD4+, CD8+, or CD8+CD57+ T cells (not recorded which) from PBMCs. The receptors stem from a human donor with aplastic anemia. Both conserved end residues are part of each CDR3. A D gene is named only where the DNA matches it firmly. Expanded clones are given a class, and other clones once, few, many or no size at all.

v_gene	abundance	j_gene	d_gene	CDR3aa	CDR3nt
TRBV4-1	NA	TRBJ1-3	TRBD1	CASSLSRTGYSGNTIYF	TGCGCCAGCAGCCTCTCTCGGACAGGGTACTCTGGAAACACCATATATTTT
TRBV7-9	NA	TRBJ2-7	NA	CASSSRQDGEQYF	TGTGCCAGCAGCTCCAGACAGGATGGCGAGCAGTACTTC
TRBV20-1	NA	TRBJ2-1	TRBD2	CSAYTSGKNNEQFF	TGCAGTGCTTACACTAGCGGGAAAAACAATGAGCAGTTCTTC
TRBV7-2	few	TRBJ2-3	NA	CASSLIKPSDTQYF	TGTGCCAGCAGCTTAATCAAGCCGTCCGATACGCAGTATTTT
TRBV7-9	NA	TRBJ2-1	NA	CASSSAEAYNEQFF	TGTGCCAGCAGTTCGGCGGAGGCGTACAATGAGCAGTTCTTC
TRBV5-6	NA	TRBJ1-5	NA	CASSPFRGLNQPQHF	TGTGCCAGCAGCCCATTCAGGGGACTCAATCAGCCCCAGCATTTT
TRBV2	NA	TRBJ1-2	NA	CASSERDYGYTF	TGTGCCAGCAGTGAAAGGGATTATGGCTACACCTTC
TRBV7-4	NA	TRBJ2-7	NA	CASSLSAHWDEQYF	TGTGCCAGCAGCCTGTCGGCGCATTGGGACGAGCAGTACTTC
TRBV7-2	NA	TRBJ2-1	TRBD2	CASSPTSGAYNEQFF	TGTGCCAGCAGCCCGACTAGCGGGGCCTACAATGAGCAGTTCTTC
TRBV10-1	NA	TRBJ1-3	NA	CASSEFSGNTIYF	TGCGCCAGCAGTGAGTTCTCTGGAAACACCATATATTTT
TRBV7-3	NA	TRBJ2-5	NA	CASSLLAFGTQYF	TGTGCCAGCAGCTTACTGGCGTTCGGGACCCAGTACTTC
TRBV4-3	NA	TRBJ1-1	NA	CASSQGGAFF	TGCGCCAGCAGCCAGGGGGGAGCTTTCTTT
TRBV5-1	NA	TRBJ2-3	TRBD2	CASSLGPGLASTDTQYF	TGCGCCAGCAGCTTGGGGCCTGGACTAGCGAGCACAGATACGCAGTATTTT
TRBV25-1	NA	TRBJ2-3	NA	CASSEGGRSHTDTQYF	TGTGCCAGCAGTGAGGGGGGGCGATCCCACACAGATACGCAGTATTTT
TRBV10-3	NA	TRBJ1-1	NA	CAISGTALMNTEAFF	TGTGCCATCAGTGGTACAGCCCTCATGAACACTGAAGCTTTCTTT
TRBV2	NA	TRBJ2-7	NA	CASSGGPRTYEQYF	TGTGCCAGCAGTGGGGGGCCCCGTACCTACGAGCAGTACTTC
TRBV5-1	NA	TRBJ2-2	TRBD1	CASSFQTGVNTGELFF	TGCGCCAGCAGCTTCCAGACAGGGGTGAACACCGGGGAGCTGTTTTTT
TRBV9	NA	TRBJ2-2	NA	CASSENAGELFF	TGTGCCAGCAGCGAGAACGCCGGGGAGCTGTTTTTT
TRBV20-1	NA	TRBJ2-1	NA	CSASEPGLQNEQFF	TGCAGTGCTAGTGAACCGGGACTTCAAAATGAGCAGTTCTTC